This is a list of T cell receptor beta chains from one sample in a study of T cell changes during pregnancy in multiple sclerosis. The method was immunoSEQ multiplex PCR; TCRdb's version includes in-frame clones alone and lacks a portion of them. This repertoire shows around 57,000 clones, nearly 90% found once; its top ten account for 2% to 3%. Sequenced material: peripheral blood, taken in the first trimester of pregnancy. The source of these receptors is a female donor with multiple sclerosis, enrolled in a pregnancy study. Each CDR3 is given with its conserved first and last residue.

v_call	cdr3_aa
TRBV4-3	CASSQDGPAGGQTDTQYF
TRBV4-2	CASSPGREGETQYF
TRBV6-6	CASSRFRVGQPQHF
TRBV6-1	CASSESMNTEAFF
TRBV29-1	CSVDVGGGYNEQFF
TRBV5-4	CASSEAGTEETQYF
TRBV30	CAWETSGGADTQYF
TRBV7-2	CASSSQGSGQPQHF
TRBV13	CASSSNRAAFF
TRBV18	CASSPVTGLRNEQFF
TRBV11-1	CASSSRGGTTDTQYF
TRBV9	CASSVGDRGYTEAFF
TRBV7-9	CASSFLPPKGQGRSYEQYF
TRBV29-1	CSVDPSGRPYNEQFF
TRBV6-4	CASSEGTENYGYTF
TRBV4-1	CASSQVSEPAYSTDTQYF
TRBV5-6	CASSLRDRGWGGNTIYF
TRBV11-1	CASKGDVEYGYTF
TRBV2	CATTASAFNQPQHF
TRBV27	CASSFVTGGYEQYF
TRBV5-1	CAIPRQGWFYEQYF
TRBV27	CASSLSDRVWTEAFF
TRBV7-6	CASSDLALAEETQYF
TRBV28	CASSFRGWSNQPQHF
TRBV11-2	CASSSLLTSAEVNTQYF
TRBV7-3	CASSSLPLGGKTGELFF
TRBV14	CASSHGQQQYF
TRBV6-5	CASTGLGGYTF
TRBV27	CASSLGYGQGIAAFF
TRBV19	CASTSRGYNEQFF
TRBV4-3	CASSQDAPSGFNTGELFF
TRBV5-1	CASSSQGLPYEQYF
TRBV9	CASSVGTAWDTEAFF
TRBV23-1	CAPSGGQGMGISSYEQYF
TRBV9	CASSGDRGQETQYF
TRBV7-9	CASSSPKWTANTEAFF
TRBV18	CASSPDRANYGYTF
TRBV7-9	CASSYPGRGAETQYF
TRBV5-1	CASSLTGLPQETQYF
TRBV19	CASSIGGITNEKLFF
TRBV4-2	CASSQEIVVSSSGNTIYF
TRBV6-5	CASSRGATGANVLTF